This T cell receptor (beta chain) is drawn from a study of vaccination effects on CD4 cells after COVID-19. This CDR3 is built from 14 residues. The V and J ends lost 3 bases and 5 bases respectively, with 13 bases between them. CDR1 and CDR2 from the germline V gene are SGHTA and FQGNSA. Sequencing used immunoSEQ multiplex PCR; TCRdb keeps in-frame clones, though not all of them. The table includes about 73,000 clones, over 70% detected once. Points on this clone: What it binds is not known.

Expansion of antigen-specific CD4+ T cells with viral peptide pools was carried out by the ViraFEST assay before sequencing. When nine to ten days of culture had elapsed, CD4+ T cells were isolated. Among the vaccine recipients, none had a prior SARS-CoV-2 infection, and nucleocapsid antibodies were negative. This chain joins TRBV7-2 and TRBJ2-5, with D possibly being TRBD1 (6 bases). The receptor was derived from a human donor who received a COVID-19 vaccine. The sequencing here drew on CD4+ T cells from PBMCs cultured with SARS-CoV-2 spike peptides, taken before COVID-19 vaccination. The CDR3 DNA follows: TGTGCCAGCAGCTTGATGGGGGCGCGGGAGACCCAGTACTTC. Translating gives CASSLMGARETQYF.